Listed below are T cell receptor beta chains from one sample, sequenced in a study of blood T cell repertoires in COVID-19. Libraries were prepared by immunoSEQ multiplex PCR; TCRdb keeps only in-frame clonotypes and omits some of them. The sample lists some 270,000 clones, roughly 88% seen once, with 11% in the top ten. Sequencing used peripheral blood. These receptors came from a woman in her 70s with acute or convalescent COVID-19. Each CDR3 is given with its conserved first and last residue. Fields, in order: D gene, V gene, J gene, clone size, CDR3 protein, CDR3 DNA. D genes are given only for firm matches. Expanded clones are given a class, and other clones once, few, many or no size at all.

-	TRBV2	TRBJ2-1	once	CASSARGGAIYNEQFF	TGTGCCAGCAGTGCCAGAGGGGGGGCTATTTACAATGAGCAGTTCTTC
-	TRBV5-1	TRBJ1-3	-	CASSTGFAGNTIYF	TGCGCCAGCAGCACAGGGTTTGCTGGAAACACCATATATTTT
-	TRBV29-1	TRBJ2-3	-	CSVGERRTDTQYF	TGCAGCGTTGGAGAGCGCCGCACAGATACGCAGTATTTT
-	TRBV5-6	TRBJ1-6	-	CASSLGQAKSPLHF	TGTGCCAGCAGCTTGGGCCAGGCGAAATCACCCCTCCACTTT
-	TRBV24-1	TRBJ2-3	-	CATSDPLPGETDTQYF	TGTGCCACCAGTGACCCTCTACCAGGCGAGACAGATACGCAGTATTTT
-	TRBV30	TRBJ2-7	-	CAWSPNPGYEQYF	TGTGCCTGGAGTCCCAACCCCGGCTACGAGCAGTACTTC
TRBD1	TRBV5-4	TRBJ2-1	-	CASSPRQGRNEQFF	TGTGCCAGCAGCCCCCGACAGGGTAGAAATGAGCAGTTCTTC
-	TRBV6-4	TRBJ1-5	-	CASSDEGPQHF	TGTGCCAGCAGTGACGAGGGACCCCAGCATTTT
-	TRBV6-5	TRBJ1-2	-	CASSYRGGGAYGYTF	TGTGCCAGCAGTTACCGGGGGGGAGGAGCATATGGCTACACCTTC
-	TRBV18	TRBJ1-2	-	CASTTGNGYGYTF	TGTGCCAGCACGACAGGTAACGGCTATGGCTACACCTTC
-	TRBV4-2	TRBJ1-2	-	CASSLRVEGTYGYTF	TGTGCCAGCAGCCTAAGGGTGGAGGGCACCTATGGCTACACCTTC
TRBD1	TRBV7-2	TRBJ2-2	-	CASSSRGQHSGELFF	TGTGCCAGCAGCTCCCGGGGACAGCACTCGGGGGAGCTGTTTTTT
-	TRBV30	TRBJ2-3	-	CAWSTEAGTDTQYF	TGTGCCTGGAGTACGGAGGCGGGCACAGATACGCAGTATTTT
-	TRBV2	TRBJ2-1	-	CASSAAGSSYNEQFF	TGTGCCAGCAGTGCTGCGGGTAGCTCCTACAATGAGCAGTTCTTC
TRBD2	TRBV18	TRBJ2-7	once	CASSPGLAGYEQYF	TGTGCCAGCTCACCAGGACTAGCGGGGTACGAGCAGTACTTC
TRBD1	TRBV4-2	TRBJ2-2	-	CASSQDGTGVAGELFF	TGTGCCAGCAGCCAAGATGGGACAGGGGTCGCCGGGGAGCTGTTTTTT
TRBD1	TRBV2	TRBJ1-6	-	CASSDARTGRGAPLHF	TGTGCCAGCAGCGACGCTCGGACAGGGAGGGGAGCACCCCTCCACTTT
-	TRBV24-1	TRBJ2-1	once	CATSDLRADSYNEQFF	TGTGCCACCAGTGATTTGAGAGCGGACTCCTACAATGAGCAGTTCTTC